The 21 T cell receptor beta chains presented below share a single source sample, sequenced in a study of patients and donors after allogeneic stem cell transplantation. TCRdb used MiXCR to reprocess the RT-PCR reads, holding one entry per CDR3 protein. The sample includes 900,000 to 1,000,000 distinct CDR3 sequences, 18% seen only once; the top ten take 5% to 6.5%. Sequenced material: blood, either unsorted or a sorted T cell fraction (not recorded which). Receptor source: a human donor who was either an allogeneic HSCT recipient or a stem cell or donor lymphocyte infusion donor (not recorded which). It is not recorded whose cells these are; they may come from a transplant donor.

In this sample, this clonotype turned up a few times. The chain combines TRBV9 with TRBJ1-1; a weak D match, TRBD1 (5 bases). Trimming removed 0 bases at V and 3 bases at J, with 12 bases between. The CDR3 runs to 15 residues. CDR1 is SGDLS, CDR2 YYNGEE, per germline. The CDR3 region is CASSVGVQVYTEAFF. The DNA of the CDR3 is TGTGCCAGCAGCGTAGGGGTACAGGTCTACACTGAAGCTTTCTTT.

The gene calls are TRBV4-3 and TRBJ2-7; D remains ambiguous. Germline-derived CDR1 and CDR2 are LGHNA and YSLEER. This CDR3 spans 14 amino acids. V lost 0 bases and J lost 2, with 8 bases in between. The CDR3 DNA follows: TGCGCCAGCAGCCAAGAGGGTCAGACCTACGAGCAGTACTTC. It translates to CASSQEGQTYEQYF.

This clonotype was seen many times. The chain links TRBV12-3 or TRBV12-4 to TRBJ2-1, with D tentatively TRBD2 (5 bases). V lost 5 bases, J lost 9 bases, and 11 bases lay in between. CDR3 length: 12 amino acids. The CDR3 DNA is TGTGCCAGCAGTCCCTTAGGAGGTGAGCAGTTCTTC. Amino acids: CASSPLGGEQFF.

On this clonotype itself: The conserved closing phenylalanine or tryptophan is absent in this CDR3, likely reflecting a read error. V is TRBV12-3 or TRBV12-4 and J is TRBJ1-1; weak D call: TRBD1 (5 bases). The CDR3 extends over 12 amino acids. V was trimmed by 4 bases and J by 8 bases, leaving 11 bases between them. The CDR3 protein is CASSSLGLEAFS. The CDR3 DNA is TGTGCCAGCAGTTCTTTGGGACTCGAAGCTTTCTCT.

The genes are TRBV6-6 and TRBJ2-6; no reliable D call. This CDR3 is 11 amino acids long. V lost 5 bases and J lost 13, with 9 bases in between. Germline lookup yields CDR1 MNHNY and CDR2 SVGAGI (reference sequence). CDR3 protein: CASSPSQVLTF. DNA for the CDR3: TGTGCCAGCAGTCCCTCCCAGGTCCTGACTTTC.

This clonotype was detected only a few times. The V and J genes are TRBV29-1 and TRBJ1-5, with 8 bases identical to TRBD1. Germline CDR1 and CDR2: SQVTM and ANQGSEA. J was trimmed by 5 bases and V by 4 bases; bases with no gene match: 4. This CDR3 spans 13 amino acids. The CDR3 coding sequence is TGCAGCGTTGGTGGGACAGGTGATCAGCCCCAGCATTTT. This sequence encodes CSVGGTGDQPQHF. The full variable domain, in which reference TRBV29-1 and TRBJ1-5 provide the parts outside the CDR3, is SAVISQKPSRDICQRGTSLTIQCQVDSQVTMMFWYRQQPGQSLTLIATANQGSEATYESGFVIDKFPISRPNLTFSTLTVSNMSPEDSSIYLCSVGGTGDQPQHFGDGTRLSIL.

This clonotype occurred a few times. The chain recombines TRBV5-4 with TRBJ1-1, with D unclear. The CDR3 totals 12 residues. Deletions cut 3 bases from V and 5 bases from J, with 8 bases between. Germline CDR1 reads SGHNT; CDR2 reads YYREEE (reference sequence). The CDR3 bases are TGTGCCAGCAGCTATCCGAAAACTGAAGCTTTCTTT. It codes for CASSYPKTEAFF.

V gene TRBV7-9 combines with J gene TRBJ1-1; D not certain. V was pared by 1 base and J by 7 bases, with 16 bases between. Germline V gives CDR1 SEHNR, CDR2 FQNEAQ (reference sequence). The CDR3 extends over 15 amino acids. CDR3 sequence: CASSLEPVPHFEAFF. For the CDR3, the DNA is TGTGCCAGCAGCTTAGAACCAGTCCCACATTTTGAAGCTTTCTTT.

The rearrangement joins TRBV6-1 to TRBJ2-7; unclear D gene. CDR1 is MNHNS, CDR2 SASEGT, per germline. The CDR3 runs 13 residues. V was trimmed by 3 bases and J by 7 bases, leaving 13 bases between them. This chain's CDR3 is CASSDELAPEQYF. In DNA, the CDR3 is TGTGCCAGCAGTGACGAACTGGCCCCGGAGCAGTACTTC.

The CDR3: CASSLRGQFQETQYF. CDR3 coding DNA: TGCGCCAGCAGCTTGAGGGGCCAATTCCAAGAGACCCAGTACTTC. This chain joins TRBV5-1 and TRBJ2-5, with D perhaps matching TRBD1 (5 bases). This CDR3 region has 15 residues. V lost 1 base to trimming and J lost 1 base, with 11 bases between them. CDR1 is SGHRS and CDR2 is YFSETQ in the germline V gene.

This clonotype has only a few counts. The chain employs TRBV9 and TRBJ2-1; D is uncertain. The V end lost 0 bases, the J end lost 5 bases, and 12 bases lay between the germline ends. The CDR3 contains 15 residues. From germline, CDR1 is SGDLS and CDR2 YYNGEE. In nucleotides, the CDR3 is TGTGCCAGCAGCGTAGAAGGACGGCCCAACAATGAGCAGTTCTTC. Translation: CASSVEGRPNNEQFF. The complete variable domain, with remaining parts taken from reference TRBV9 and TRBJ2-1, reads DSGVTQTPKHLITATGQRVTLRCSPRSGDLSVYWYQQSLDQGLQFLIQYYNGEERAKGNILERFSAQQFPDLHSELNLSSLELGDSALYFCASSVEGRPNNEQFFGPGTRLTVL.

This clonotype has only a few counts. This chain joins TRBV3-1 and TRBJ1-1; perhaps TRBD1 as D (5 bases). Germline loops: CDR1 LGHDT, CDR2 YNNKEL (reference sequence). The CDR3 contains 13 residues. V shed 8 bases and J shed 4 bases, with 14 bases lying between them. CDR3 nucleotide sequence: TGTGCCAGCGTACCTACTAGGGGCACTGAAGCTTTCTTT. Translating gives CASVPTRGTEAFF.

This clonotype came up a few times. The chain employs TRBV5-1 and TRBJ2-7, with D unclear. Per germline, CDR1 SGHRS and CDR2 YFSETQ. The CDR3 loop spans 15 amino acids. V shed 2 bases and J shed 6 bases, with 18 bases lying between them. The CDR3 DNA reads as TGCGCCAGCAGCTTAAGGAGTACAGATCTTGCCGAGCAGTACTTC. It encodes CASSLRSTDLAEQYF.

This clonotype has just a few counts. This may be a read error, as it is one base from a much larger clone. The chain employs TRBV5-5 and TRBJ1-1; D gene ambiguous. Germline V gene data show CDR1 as SGHKS and CDR2 as YYEKEE (reference sequence). Trimming cost V 2 bases and J 5 bases, with 7 bases left between them. The CDR3 covers 12 residues. The CDR3 protein is CASSLLETEAFF. The CDR3 bases are TGTGCCAGCAGCTTACTAGAGACTGAAGCTTTCTTT.

This clonotype came up a few times. This chain links TRBV18 with TRBJ1-1; maybe TRBD1 (6 bases). Trimming took 3 bases from V and 2 from J, leaving 13 bases between them. The CDR3 is 15 amino acids. Germline CDR1 reads KGHSH; CDR2 reads LQKENI. The CDR3 nucleotides read TGTGCCAGCTCACCCATGACAGGCCGTAACACTGAAGCTTTCTTT. Amino acid sequence: CASSPMTGRNTEAFF.

The chain couples TRBV7-9 to TRBJ2-2, with 10 bases that match TRBD1. There are 17 residues in the CDR3. Germline-derived CDR1 and CDR2 are SEHNR and FQNEAQ (reference sequence). The V gene end was trimmed by 5 bases and the J gene end by 2 bases; junction bases not matched to a gene: 8. The CDR3 sequence: CASSQRTGGINTGELFF. The DNA for the CDR3 is TGTGCCAGCAGCCAAAGGACAGGGGGGATAAACACCGGGGAGCTGTTTTTT.

This sequence joins TRBV20-1 and TRBJ1-1; possibly TRBD1 for D (5 bases). The CDR3 has 15 amino acids. The germline gives CDR1 DFQATT, CDR2 SNEGSKA (reference sequence). V was shortened by 3 bases and J by 3 bases, with 17 bases between the two germline ends. CDR3 amino acids: CSARGGESGYTEAFF. CDR3 sequence (DNA): TGCAGTGCTAGGGGGGGGGAGTCAGGATACACTGAAGCTTTCTTT.

The chain combines TRBV7-2 with TRBJ1-1; maybe TRBD1 (5 bases). Trimming removed 1 base at V and 1 base at J, with 10 bases between. Germline V gives CDR1 SGHTA, CDR2 FQGNSA. The CDR3 has 15 residues. CDR3 DNA sequence: TGTGCCAGCAGCTTAGTACGACAGCCGAACACTGAAGCTTTCTTT. Protein: CASSLVRQPNTEAFF.

In its sample, this clonotype was seen once. The J gene is TRBJ1-2, the V gene TRBV4-2; D is possibly TRBD1 (6 bases). Per germline, CDR1 LGHNA and CDR2 YNFKEQ. V was trimmed by 0 bases and J by 6 bases, leaving 23 bases between them. CDR3 length: 18 residues. CDR3 amino acids: CASSQDPPGRWGRDGYTF. The CDR3 coding sequence is TGTGCCAGCAGCCAAGATCCGCCGGGAAGGTGGGGGCGGGATGGCTACACCTTC.

This clonotype turned up a few times. This chain connects TRBV5-1 to TRBJ2-1; 11 nucleotides agree with TRBD2. CDR3 length: 15 residues. The V gene's germline CDR1 is SGHRS and CDR2 YFSETQ. V was pared by 4 bases and J by 7 bases, with 7 bases of the junction left unmatched. The CDR3: CASSDGTSGQNEQFF. The CDR3 nucleotides read TGCGCCAGCAGCGACGGGACTAGCGGACAAAATGAGCAGTTCTTC.

The CDR3 sequence: CASSYLLAGGQETQYF. CDR3 nucleotides: TGTGCCAGCAGTTACCTACTAGCGGGGGGGCAGGAGACCCAGTACTTC. The chain recombines TRBV6-2 or TRBV6-3 with TRBJ2-5, with 13 bases that match TRBD2. The CDR3 extends over 16 amino acids. The V and J ends lost 2 bases and 5 bases, in that order; junction bases with no gene match: 5. Germline values: CDR1 MNHEY, CDR2 SVGEGT.